Shown below are 25 T cell receptor beta chains from a single sample sequenced in a study of control samples from healthy donors and cancer patients. Assay: immunoSEQ multiplex PCR; the TCRdb copy retains only in-frame clones and omits some. The profile covers 98,000 or so clones, with about 80% appearing a single time and around 6.2% taken by the ten largest. The specimen was blood. These TCRs come from a man aged 18 to 35 in good health.

This chain connects TRBV12-3 or TRBV12-4 to TRBJ2-2; 8 bases agree with TRBD1. CDR3 length: 13 amino acids. V lost 10 bases and J lost 3; bases outside the gene matches: 4. For the CDR3, the DNA is TGTGCCACCAAGACAGGGGACACCGGGGAGCTGTTTTTT. Encoded protein: CATKTGDTGELFF.

The J gene is TRBJ1-1, the V gene TRBV15; TRBD1 matches at 8 bases. V lost 1 base, J lost 6 bases, and 4 bases stayed unmatched. The CDR3 is 14 residues long. Germline V lookup: CDR1 LNHNV, CDR2 YYDKDF (reference sequence). DNA of the CDR3: TGTGCCACCAGCAGAGCTCAGGGGGCTCCTGAAGCTTTCTTT. This sequence encodes CATSRAQGAPEAFF.

The chain uses TRBV4-3 and TRBJ2-5; D gene ambiguous. The CDR3 runs 13 residues. The germline V and J ends were trimmed by 0 bases and 6 bases, with 8 bases remaining between them. Germline V gene sequence: CDR1 LGHNA, CDR2 YSLEER. The CDR3 loop reads CASSQELGQTQYF. DNA for the CDR3: TGCGCCAGCAGCCAAGAACTGGGCCAGACCCAGTACTTC.

The chain employs TRBV5-1 and TRBJ2-5; 13 positions agree with TRBD2. The germline V gene has CDR1 SGHRS and CDR2 YFSETQ. The CDR3 runs 15 residues. V shed 4 bases and J 2 bases; nucleotides not matched to a gene: 2. The CDR3 is CASSRTSGGQETQYF. In DNA, the CDR3 is TGCGCCAGCAGCAGGACTAGCGGGGGACAAGAGACCCAGTACTTC.

This clone was observed a single time. The CDR3 nucleotides read TGTGCCAGCGGGACTAGCGGGGGGGCCGAGACCCAGTACTTC. Its protein product is CASGTSGGAETQYF. V gene TRBV6-5 combines with J gene TRBJ2-5, with 16 positions matching TRBD2. The CDR3 runs 14 residues. The ends lost 8 bases at V and 5 bases at J; junction bases unmatched: 2. Germline V lookup: CDR1 MNHEY, CDR2 SVGAGI.

Turning to this clone: Other DNA sequences of this sample code for an identical CDR3. The chain joins TRBV5-1 to TRBJ1-5; D not resolved. V lost 0 bases to trimming and J lost 1 base, with 2 bases between them. The V gene's germline CDR1 is SGHRS and CDR2 YFSETQ. The CDR3 loop spans 13 amino acids. The CDR3 sequence: CASSLVSNQPQHF. The CDR3 DNA is TGCGCCAGCAGCTTGGTGAGCAATCAGCCCCAGCATTTT.

The rearrangement uses TRBV19 and TRBJ2-6; maybe TRBD1 (6 bases). The CDR3 length is 16 residues. CDR1 is LNHDA, CDR2 SQIVND, per germline (reference sequence). V was trimmed by 4 bases and J by 0 bases, leaving 10 bases between them. Written as DNA, the CDR3 is TGTGCCAGTAGTACGACGACAGGCTCTGGGGCCAACGTCCTGACTTTC. This sequence encodes CASSTTTGSGANVLTF. Using reference TRBV19 and TRBJ2-6 for the parts outside the CDR3, the full variable domain is DGGITQSPKYLFRKEGQNVTLSCEQNLNHDAMYWYRQDPGQGLRLIYYSQIVNDFQKGDIAEGYSVSREKKESFPLTVTSAQKNPTAFYLCASSTTTGSGANVLTFGAGSRLTVL.

This chain connects TRBV15 to TRBJ2-6; D might be TRBD1 (5 bases). The germline V and J ends were trimmed by 4 bases and 0 bases, with 19 bases remaining between them. The CDR3 totals 19 residues. The V gene's germline CDR1 is LNHNV and CDR2 YYDKDF (reference sequence). CDR3 DNA sequence: TGTGCCACCAGCACGCTATTACTTATTCAGGGCTCTGGGGCCAACGTCCTGACTTTC. Encoded protein: CATSTLLLIQGSGANVLTF.

This chain connects TRBV18 to TRBJ1-3; D unclear. Germline V gene sequence: CDR1 KGHSH, CDR2 LQKENI. The CDR3 is 16 residues long. Deletions cut 2 bases from V and 0 bases from J, with 11 bases between. CDR3 loop: CASSPDRIPSGNTIYF. The CDR3 nucleotides are TGTGCCAGCTCACCAGATCGGATCCCCTCTGGAAACACCATATATTTT.

V gene TRBV18 combines with J gene TRBJ1-2; D uncertain. Germline loops: CDR1 KGHSH, CDR2 LQKENI. The CDR3 totals 14 residues. V lost 1 base, J lost 2 bases, and 8 bases lay in between. CDR3 protein: CASSPRTQNYGYTF. Written as DNA, the CDR3 is TGTGCCAGCTCACCACGAACACAGAACTATGGCTACACCTTC.

V usage is TRBV19 and J usage is TRBJ2-5; 8 bases match TRBD1. J gave up 6 bases and V 5 bases, and 5 bases lay outside the gene matches. CDR3 length: 13 residues. Germline loops: CDR1 LNHDA, CDR2 SQIVND (reference sequence). CDR3 DNA: TGTGCCAGTAGTCCCCGGACAGGGCAGACCCAGTACTTC. Protein sequence: CASSPRTGQTQYF.

This chain joins TRBV19 and TRBJ2-3; 12 bases map to TRBD2. The CDR3 spans 18 residues. Germline V gene lookup returns CDR1 LNHDA and CDR2 SQIVND (reference sequence). J was trimmed by 4 bases and V by 6 bases; bases with no gene match: 14. The CDR3 protein is CASSPTQKLAGGPDTQYF. CDR3 DNA sequence: TGTGCCAGTAGCCCGACTCAGAAACTAGCGGGGGGCCCAGATACGCAGTATTTT.

The chain carries TRBV3-1 (or the pseudogene TRBV3-2) and TRBJ2-1, with D hard to call. Germline V CDR1 and CDR2: LGHDT, YNNKEL (reference sequence). This CDR3 has 12 amino acids. The V end lost 2 bases, the J end lost 6 bases, and 5 bases lay between the germline ends. The CDR3 loop reads CASSQSPNEQFF. In DNA, the CDR3 is TGTGCCAGCAGCCAATCTCCCAATGAGCAGTTCTTC.

The CDR3 DNA reads as TGTGCCAGCAGTGAAGAACAGAAGGGGCTACCCTTCTATGGCTACACCTTC. Translated: CASSEEQKGLPFYGYTF. The chain combines TRBV6-1 with TRBJ1-2, with a weak D call TRBD1 (5 bases). V dropped 1 base and J dropped 4 bases, with 19 bases sitting between them. The CDR3 covers 17 residues. Germline CDR1 and CDR2: MNHNS and SASEGT.

This sequence joins TRBV11-2 and TRBJ1-4, with D tentatively TRBD1 (5 bases). Germline loops: CDR1 SGHAT, CDR2 FQNNGV. The V and J ends lost 1 base and 4 bases respectively, with 7 bases between them. The CDR3 loop spans 14 amino acids. CDR3 protein: CASSLAQVNEKLFF. CDR3 sequence (DNA): TGTGCCAGCAGCTTAGCACAGGTTAATGAAAAACTGTTTTTT.

The gene calls are TRBV19 and TRBJ2-1; 14 bases agree with TRBD2. The CDR3 totals 16 residues. Unmatched junction bases numbered 6, after V lost 5 bases and J lost 6 bases. From germline, CDR1 is LNHDA and CDR2 SQIVND (reference sequence). The CDR3: CASSSRLAGGLNEQFF. The CDR3 coding sequence is TGTGCCAGTAGTTCCAGACTAGCGGGGGGGCTCAATGAGCAGTTCTTC. The full variable domain, in which reference TRBV19 and TRBJ2-1 provide the parts outside the CDR3, is DGGITQSPKYLFRKEGQNVTLSCEQNLNHDAMYWYRQDPGQGLRLIYYSQIVNDFQKGDIAEGYSVSREKKESFPLTVTSAQKNPTAFYLCASSSRLAGGLNEQFFGPGTRLTVL.

This clone showed up just a few times. The J gene is TRBJ2-5, the V gene TRBV6-5, with D perhaps TRBD2 (5 bases). The germline CDR1 and CDR2 sequences are MNHEY and SVGAGI. V was cut by 0 bases and J by 2 bases, with 13 bases left in between. This CDR3 is 16 amino acids long. CDR3 loop: CASSYSGETLQETQYF. The CDR3 coding sequence is TGTGCCAGCAGTTACTCGGGAGAGACTTTGCAAGAGACCCAGTACTTC.

This clone was picked up a small number of times. The chain couples TRBV4-1 to TRBJ2-3, with TRBD2 as a possible D gene (5 bases). The V gene's germline CDR1 is MGHRA and CDR2 YSYEKL. V shed 6 bases and J shed 0 bases, with 13 bases lying between them. CDR3 size: 15 residues. As DNA, the CDR3 is TGCGCCAGCAGTACAGCGGAAACTAGCACAGATACGCAGTATTTT. It codes for CASSTAETSTDTQYF.

Concerning this clone itself: One junction end disagrees with the germline gene, perhaps due to a read error. The chain recombines TRBV7-7 with TRBJ2-3; TRBD1 aligns across 11 bases. This CDR3 is 17 amino acids long. Germline loops: CDR1 SSHAT, CDR2 FNYEAQ (reference sequence). The CDR3 DNA reads as TGTGCTAGCAGCGGCCGCGGACAGGGGGCGAGCGCAGATACGCAGTATTTT. As protein: CASSGRGQGASADTQYF.

This sequence joins TRBV5-1 and TRBJ2-1, with D possibly matching TRBD2 (6 bases). V was clipped by 2 bases and J by 6 bases, with 21 bases between them. The CDR3 extends over 17 amino acids. Germline V gene lookup returns CDR1 SGHRS and CDR2 YFSETQ. In DNA, the CDR3 is TGCGCCAGCAGCTTAAGAATGGGGACTCCCTTGGGCAATGAGCAGTTCTTC. It encodes CASSLRMGTPLGNEQFF.

The chain carries TRBV5-1 and TRBJ2-3; TRBD2 matches at 9 bases. Germline V gene lookup returns CDR1 SGHRS and CDR2 YFSETQ. The V segment lost 2 bases and the J segment 1 base; nucleotides outside the gene matches: 11. CDR3 length: 18 amino acids. The CDR3 coding sequence is TGCGCCAGCAGCTTTTCTCGCGGGGGGGATGGGCGCACAGATACGCAGTATTTT. Encoded protein: CASSFSRGGDGRTDTQYF.

This chain connects TRBV3-1 (or the pseudogene TRBV3-2) to TRBJ2-5, with 7 positions matching TRBD1. J gave up 1 base and V 6 bases, and 5 bases lay outside the gene matches. Germline CDR1 LGHDT, CDR2 YNNKEL (reference sequence). The CDR3 runs 14 residues. CDR3 loop: CASRPRTGQETQYF. The DNA for the CDR3 is TGTGCCAGCAGGCCTCGGACAGGCCAAGAGACCCAGTACTTC.

J is TRBJ2-5 and V is TRBV7-2; D possibly corresponds to TRBD2 (7 bases). The germline CDR1 and CDR2 sequences are SGHTA and FQGNSA. CDR3 length: 18 amino acids. The V gene lost 1 base and the J gene lost 2 bases, with 20 bases spanning the gap. In DNA, the CDR3 is TGTGCCAGCAGCTTAGTTGCCGACGGGGGGCCCTTACAAGAGACCCAGTACTTC. It translates to CASSLVADGGPLQETQYF. Combining the CDR3 with reference TRBV7-2 and TRBJ2-5 gives the whole variable domain GAGVSQSPSNKVTEKGKDVELRCDPISGHTALYWYRQSLGQGLEFLIYFQGNSAPDKSGLPSDRFSAERTGGSVSTLTIQRTQQEDSAVYLCASSLVADGGPLQETQYFGPGTRLLVL.

The chain recombines TRBV13 with TRBJ1-2; TRBD1 might be the D (6 bases). V lost 5 bases and J lost 7, with 14 bases in between. The CDR3 is made up of 13 amino acids. CDR1 is PRHDT, CDR2 FYEKMQ, per germline (reference sequence). This chain's CDR3 is CASSTGQRGGYTF. DNA of the CDR3: TGTGCCAGCAGCACCGGACAGAGGGGTGGCTACACCTTC.

In its sample, this clone was seen once. The chain joins TRBV15 to TRBJ2-3; 8 bases are shared with TRBD2. Germline CDR1 reads LNHNV; CDR2 reads YYDKDF (reference sequence). This CDR3 has 17 amino acids. The V gene end was trimmed by 4 bases and the J gene end by 6 bases; junction bases not matched to a gene: 15. The CDR3 reads CATSNPRRGELGDTQYF. The CDR3 DNA sequence: TGTGCCACCAGCAACCCCCGGCGGGGGGAGTTAGGGGATACGCAGTATTTT.